This TCR beta chain was captured in a study of response to subunit inactivated influenza vaccine. Losses at the gene ends were 3 bases for V and 6 bases for J; bases not matched to a gene: 10. This CDR3 is 15 amino acids long. A note on this clonotype: The antigen remains undetermined.

One entry per CDR3 protein results from TCRdb running MiXCR on the RT-PCR reads. The table has hundreds of thousands of distinct CDR3 sequences, 9.5% to 12% seen once. Study results and caveats: It was the authors' suggestion that each seasonal influenza vaccination recruits few new T cells.

This rearrangement joins TRBV12-3 or TRBV12-4 to TRBJ2-7; 8 bases map to TRBD2. The TCR comes from a man over 45 who received an inactivated influenza vaccine. Sequenced material: PBMCs from blood, taken roughly 47 days after vaccination. In DNA form, the CDR3 reads TGTGCCAGCAGTTTGGAGGGGCCCGGGGGGGGCGAGCAGTACTTC. Its protein is CASSLEGPGGGEQYF.